Each of the 26 T cell receptor beta chains below was sequenced from the same sample in a study of tumor-infiltrating lymphocytes in primary liver carcinoma. Total RNA (around 500 ng) served as template for TCR beta cDNA synthesis primed by a constant-region primer. Generation of the TCR beta libraries relied on three nested multiplex PCR rounds using slightly modified ARM-PCR. Amplification in the first two PCR rounds was performed using TRBV1-TRBV30 forward primers and a C-beta reverse primer for 9 to 11 cycles each. Using its own MiXCR run on the multiplex PCR reads, TCRdb lists one record per CDR3 protein. In the table there are about 96,000 distinct CDR3 sequences, 65% to 70% of which are singletons. DNA and RNA were both co-extracted from 20-30 mg of bulk tissue that had not been sorted. Source material: tumor-adjacent normal liver tissue. These receptors all stem from a middle-aged man with primary liver carcinoma and hepatitis B virus infection.

Of note for this clonotype: Being one base from a much bigger clone, this may be a read error. CDR3 protein: CSVETSKGEQFF. CDR3 DNA: TGCAGCGTTGAAACTAGCAAGGGTGAGCAGTTCTTC. The rearrangement uses TRBV29-1 and TRBJ2-1, with D tentatively TRBD2 (6 bases). Per the germline V gene, CDR1 is SQVTM and CDR2 is ANQGSEA. The CDR3 covers 12 residues. The V end was cut by 2 bases, the J end by 9 bases, with 11 bases between.

This chain uses TRBV7-9 with TRBJ1-2; D not certain. Deletions cut 0 bases from V and 4 bases from J, with 6 bases between. Germline-derived CDR1 and CDR2 are SEHNR and FQNEAQ (reference sequence). This CDR3 has 13 amino acids. The CDR3 nucleotides read TGTGCCAGCAGCTTAGCGAGTCTCTATGGCTACACCTTC. Its protein is CASSLASLYGYTF.

The DNA for the CDR3 is TGTGCCAGCAGCGAGACCCGGGACCGCAATGAGCAGTTCTTC. It codes for CASSETRDRNEQFF. This rearrangement joins TRBV6-4 to TRBJ2-1; the D gene could be TRBD1 or TRBD2 (5 bases each). Germline loops: CDR1 MRHNA, CDR2 SNTAGT. V was trimmed by 6 bases and J by 6 bases, leaving 15 bases between them. The CDR3 is 14 residues long.

With regard to this clonotype: This may be a read error: a much more frequent sequence differs by one nucleotide. J is TRBJ1-5 and V is TRBV10-2; the D gene is possibly TRBD1 (6 bases). Per the germline V gene, CDR1 is WSHSY and CDR2 is SAAADI. CDR3 length: 13 amino acids. CDR3 in amino acids: CASTGRDNRPQHF. The CDR3 bases are TGCGCCAGCACTGGCAGGGACAATCGGCCCCAGCATTTT.

Note on this clonotype: A much bigger clone sits one base away, suggesting this may be a read error. The chain joins TRBV10-2 to TRBJ2-1, with D possibly matching TRBD1 (5 bases). Looked up from germline, CDR1 is WSHSY and CDR2 is SAAADI. The CDR3 is 12 residues long. CDR3 residues: CATRNRQNEQLF. As DNA, the CDR3 is TGCGCCACCAGGAACAGGCAGAATGAGCAGTTATTC.

Turning to this clonotype: This may arise from a read error, as a much more abundant clone is one base away. This sequence joins TRBV10-3 and TRBJ2-6, with a tentative D call TRBD2 (7 bases). The V end was cut by 6 bases, the J end by 0 bases, with 24 bases between. The CDR3 has 20 amino acids. Germline V gives CDR1 ENHRY, CDR2 SYGVKD. CDR3: CAISQDNTRGGNSGANVLTF. In DNA, the CDR3 is TGTGCCATCAGCCAAGACAACACGAGGGGGGGGAACTCTGGGGCCAACGTCCTGACTTTC.

With regard to this clonotype: At one boundary the junction diverges from the germline segment, which might be a read error. The chain uses TRBV30 and TRBJ1-5; 7 bases align to TRBD1. Germline values: CDR1 GTSNPN, CDR2 SVGIG (reference sequence). The CDR3 has 13 residues. CDR3 sequence (DNA): TGTGCCTGGAGTGTAACAGGGGTGCAGCCCCAGCAGTTT. Its translation is CAWSVTGVQPQQF.

This clonotype was seen repeatedly, ten times or more. This sequence joins TRBV29-1 and TRBJ2-7; the match to TRBD2 covers 9 bases. Germline-derived CDR1 and CDR2 are SQVTM and ANQGSEA. The CDR3 is 12 amino acids. Losses at the gene ends were 4 bases for V and 9 bases for J; bases not matched to a gene: 7. As DNA, the CDR3 is TGCAGCGTTGGGGGGACTAGCCAAGGGCAGTACTTC. Protein: CSVGGTSQGQYF.

This clonotype was picked up many times. J is TRBJ2-1 and V is TRBV14; the D is unclear. The CDR3 extends over 12 amino acids. Trimming shortened V by 4 bases and J by 4 bases, and 5 bases separated the two germline ends. Germline V lookup: CDR1 SGHDN, CDR2 FVKESK. CDR3 protein: CASSLGYNEQFF. CDR3 DNA: TGTGCCAGCAGCCTGGGGTACAATGAGCAGTTCTTC.

On this clonotype: A much larger clone differs from this one at a single base, so this may be a read error. V usage is TRBV5-1 and J usage is TRBJ2-1; no definite D call. CDR1 SGHRS and CDR2 YFSETQ come from the germline V gene. The CDR3 is 15 amino acids. The V end lost 4 bases, the J end lost 2 bases, and 13 bases lay between the germline ends. The CDR3: CASSVTLPTYNEQFF. CDR3 bases: TGCGCCAGCAGCGTGACCCTTCCCACCTACAATGAGCAGTTCTTC. Combining the CDR3 with reference TRBV5-1 and TRBJ2-1 gives the whole variable domain KAGVTQTPRYLIKTRGQQVTLSCSPISGHRSVSWYQQTPGQGLQFLFEYFSETQRNKGNFPGRFSGRQFSNSRSEMNVSTLELGDSALYLCASSVTLPTYNEQFFGPGTRLTVL.

This clonotype was picked up many times. V gene TRBV29-1 combines with J gene TRBJ1-1; no clear D. From germline, CDR1 is SQVTM and CDR2 ANQGSEA. V was trimmed by 7 bases and J by 4 bases, leaving 16 bases between them. The CDR3 contains 13 residues. The CDR3 is CSASEARSTEAFF. CDR3 sequence (DNA): TGCAGCGCATCGGAGGCGAGGAGCACTGAAGCTTTCTTT.

A remark on this clonotype: This CDR3 fails to terminate in the conserved phenylalanine or tryptophan, so it likely reflects a read error. The V gene is TRBV11-3, the J gene TRBJ2-1; the D is unclear. CDR3 length equals 12 residues. V lost 1 base, J lost 10 bases, and 8 bases lay in between. CDR1 and CDR2 (germline): SGHNT, YENEEA. The CDR3 loop is CASSLVTQEQFI. The CDR3 region has the DNA TGTGCCAGCAGCTTAGTAACTCAGGAGCAGTTCATC.

Remarks on this clonotype: Likely a read error: the CDR3 ends without its conserved phenylalanine or tryptophan. The rearrangement links TRBV11-2 to TRBJ2-5, with D perhaps given as TRBD1 or TRBD2 (6 bases each). V dropped 9 bases and J dropped 4 bases, with 21 bases sitting between them. The CDR3 runs 15 residues. Germline V CDR1 and CDR2: SGHAT, FQNNGV. CDR3 in amino acids: CASCDLTGAGETQYL. CDR3 sequence (DNA): TGTGCCAGTTGCGACCTGACAGGAGCGGGAGAGACCCAGTACTTG.

In regard to this clonotype: A read error may account for a junction end that differs from germline. The chain links TRBV29-1 to TRBJ2-2, with D perhaps being TRBD1 or TRBD2 (6 bases each). This CDR3 has 14 residues. Looked up from germline, CDR1 is SQVTM and CDR2 is ANQGSEA. CDR3 coding DNA: TGTAGCGTTGAGTCCAGGCGGGACACCGGGGAGCTGCTTTTT. Amino acids: CSVESRRDTGELLF.

This clonotype appeared many times. The chain uses TRBV6-5 and TRBJ1-2; no reliable D call. The V gene's germline CDR1 is MNHEY and CDR2 SVGAGI. The CDR3 is 15 amino acids. The V gene lost 0 bases and the J gene lost 4 bases, with 12 bases spanning the gap. CDR3 sequence: CASSYSDHTSYGYTF. CDR3 bases: TGTGCCAGCAGTTACTCGGACCATACGAGCTATGGCTACACCTTC.

For this clonotype: Since no conserved phenylalanine or tryptophan closes the CDR3, a read error is the likely cause. The gene calls are TRBV6-6 and TRBJ2-1; D is undetermined. Trimming removed 1 base from V and 7 bases from J, with 11 bases in between. The CDR3 is 14 residues long. Germline loops: CDR1 MNHNY, CDR2 SVGAGI (reference sequence). CDR3 sequence reads: CASSYLLMGNEQFL. DNA for the CDR3: TGTGCCAGCAGTTACTTGCTCATGGGTAATGAGCAGTTCTTA.

Concerning this clonotype itself: Since a much larger clone is just one base distant, this may be a read error. This chain joins TRBV10-3 and TRBJ2-7, with 7 bases aligning to TRBD2. Per the germline V gene, CDR1 is ENHRY and CDR2 is SYGVKD. The CDR3 totals 16 residues. Trimming at V came to 7 bases and at J to 3 bases, leaving 15 bases not matched to a gene. The CDR3, as DNA: TGTGCCATCAAGCGGGTGCCGGGACTAAGAAACTACGAGCAGTACTTC. Encoded protein: CAIKRVPGLRNYEQYF.

The sample holds many counts of this clonotype. The genes are TRBV6-5 and TRBJ1-2; the D is unclear. V gave up 2 bases and J gave up 4 bases, with 8 bases separating them. Germline V lookup: CDR1 MNHEY, CDR2 SVGAGI. The CDR3 sequence is 13 residues long. Here the CDR3 DNA reads TGTGCCAGCAGTTACGATACAGCCTATGGCTACACCTTC. Its protein is CASSYDTAYGYTF.

The chain recombines TRBV29-1 with TRBJ2-1; 7 bases map to TRBD2. Germline trimming cut 1 base from V and 11 bases from J; bases unmatched to any gene: 20. The CDR3 is made up of 17 amino acids. Germline CDR1 SQVTM, CDR2 ANQGSEA. CDR3 loop: CSVEGPLRSGVVDKQFF. Here the CDR3 DNA reads TGCAGCGTTGAAGGGCCCCTGAGAAGCGGGGTCGTAGATAAGCAGTTCTTC.

As for this clonotype: A read error is possible here, since a much larger clone lies one base away. The V call is TRBV5-1, the J call TRBJ2-3, with TRBD2 identical over 10 bases. Germline V gene data show CDR1 as SGHRS and CDR2 as YFSETQ. CDR3 size: 16 residues. This CDR3 reads CASSLNPSGSGDMQYF. The DNA for the CDR3 is TGCGCCAGCAGCTTGAATCCTAGCGGGAGTGGAGATATGCAGTATTTT. The variable domain in full, with the rest retrieved from reference TRBV5-1 and TRBJ2-3, is KAGVTQTPRYLIKTRGQQVTLSCSPISGHRSVSWYQQTPGQGLQFLFEYFSETQRNKGNFPGRFSGRQFSNSRSEMNVSTLELGDSALYLCASSLNPSGSGDMQYFGPGTRLTVL.

This clonotype appeared a few times. The rearrangement links TRBV14 to TRBJ2-7; TRBD1 agrees at 9 bases. There are 16 residues in the CDR3. V trimming: 1 base; J trimming: 2 bases; junction bases outside the gene matches: 6. The germline V gene encodes CDR1 SGHDN and CDR2 FVKESK. CDR3 in amino acids: CASSQGSGTGTYEQYF. In DNA form, the CDR3 reads TGTGCCAGCAGCCAAGGATCCGGGACAGGGACCTACGAGCAGTACTTC. Together with reference TRBV14 and TRBJ2-7, the CDR3 gives the full variable domain: EAGVTQFPSHSVIEKGQTVTLRCDPISGHDNLYWYRRVMGKEIKFLLHFVKESKQDESGMPNNRFLAERTGGTYSTLKVQPAELEDSGVYFCASSQGSGTGTYEQYFGPGTRLTVT.

The chain carries TRBV11-2 and TRBJ2-3; no clear D. This CDR3 spans 11 amino acids. Germline-derived CDR1 and CDR2 are SGHAT and FQNNGV. Deletions cut 8 bases from V and 5 bases from J, with 8 bases between. CDR3 coding DNA: TGTGCCAGCTGCACCCTAGATACGCAGTATTTT. As protein: CASCTLDTQYF.

This clonotype was picked up a small number of times. A junction boundary mismatches the germline segment, possibly from a read error. The chain is built from TRBV7-7 and TRBJ2-1; perhaps TRBD2 as D (6 bases). This CDR3 spans 17 amino acids. CDR1 is SSHAT and CDR2 is FNYEAQ in the germline V gene (reference sequence). The CDR3 reads CASSLTKVGRTYNEQFF. The DNA of the CDR3 is TGTGCTAGCAGCCTAACCAAGGTCGGGAGAACCTACAATGAGCAGTTCTTC.

Concerning this clonotype itself: The junction and the germline gene differ at one end; a read error may be behind it. The chain employs TRBV6-1 and TRBJ2-1; D unclear. Per germline, CDR1 MNHNS and CDR2 SASEGT. The CDR3 extends over 13 amino acids. CDR3 sequence: CVSSKYNYNEQFF. CDR3 in DNA: TGTGTCAGCAGTAAGTACAACTACAATGAGCAGTTCTTC.

The chain links TRBV6-6 to TRBJ1-1; no definite D call. Germline-derived CDR1 and CDR2 are MNHNY and SVGAGI (reference sequence). Trimming took 3 bases from V and 2 from J, leaving 13 bases between them. The CDR3 covers 15 residues. The CDR3 nucleotides read TGTGCCAGCAGTTATGGGTCTGTCGTCAACACTGAAGCTTTCTTT. Its protein is CASSYGSVVNTEAFF.

In this sample, this clonotype turned up many times. This may arise from a read error, as a much more abundant clone is one base away. CDR3 bases: TGCGCCAGCAGCCAAGATCGGGGGATACAGCCCCAGCATTTT. Translated, it gives CASSQDRGIQPQHF. V is TRBV4-1 and J is TRBJ1-5, with D tentatively TRBD1 (5 bases). V shed 0 bases and J shed 7 bases, with 10 bases lying between them. The CDR3 has 14 residues. Germline V gives CDR1 MGHRA, CDR2 YSYEKL.